This T cell receptor (beta chain) comes out of a study of T cell responses to AZD1222 COVID-19 vaccine. At the level of the study: Second doses at about 4 or about 12 weeks were pooled.

Libraries were prepared by immunoSEQ multiplex PCR; TCRdb keeps only in-frame clonotypes and omits some of them. The sample consists of around 160,000 clones, about 88% of them appearing once. CDR1 is MDHEN and CDR2 is SYDVKM in the germline V gene. This CDR3 spans 15 amino acids. With 5 bases clipped from V and 2 bases from J, the junction kept 8 bases outside the gene matches. The starting material was peripheral blood, obtained on day 0 of AZD1222 vaccination. This clonotype was sampled from an adult in good health. The chain uses TRBV28 and TRBJ2-7; 8 bases align to TRBD2. Here the CDR3 DNA reads TGTGCCAGCAGTACGCCAGCGGGAGTGACCTACGAGCAGTACTTC. This sequence encodes CASSTPAGVTYEQYF.